The source of this T cell receptor beta chain is a study of T cells after yellow fever vaccination. Between the trimmed V and J ends, which lost 3 bases and 6 bases, there was a span of 17 bases. The CDR3 consists of 16 residues. CDR1 and CDR2 from the germline V gene are LGHNA and YNFKEQ. TCRdb ran MiXCR on the 5' RACE reads and lists one entry per CDR3 protein. The sample records approximately 110,000 distinct CDR3 sequences, under 8% being singletons. The sample holds many counts of this clonotype. The chain is built from TRBV4-2 and TRBJ2-2; tentatively, D is TRBD2 (5 bases). The TCR comes from a man aged 18 to 30 who received the YFV17D yellow fever vaccine. The sample in question was CD4+ T cells sorted from PBMCs, obtained about 10 days after the first yellow fever vaccination. DNA for the CDR3: TGTGCCAGCAGCCACGGTACTGCTCACGGGGCCGGGGAGCTGTTTTTT. Amino acid sequence: CASSHGTAHGAGELFF.